These 9 T cell receptor beta chains share one sample of origin, sequenced in a study of OX40 agonist ivuxolimab in advanced cancers. Repertoires were generated with immunoSEQ multiplex PCR, while TCRdb's copy carries only in-frame clones and drops some. This sample has 50,000 to 65,000 clones; about 90% occur once, and the top ten carry under 3.5%. The sample in question was CD4+ or CD8+ T cells sorted from blood, obtained in a trial of the OX40 agonist ivuxolimab. The source of these receptors is an adult with an advanced solid tumor such as melanoma, head and neck, liver or kidney cancer.

The chain recombines TRBV30 with TRBJ2-5, with 12 bases matching TRBD2. CDR1 is GTSNPN, CDR2 SVGIG, per germline (reference sequence). The CDR3 runs to 13 residues. J was trimmed by 5 bases and V by 7 bases; bases with no gene match: 5. The CDR3 coding sequence is TGTGCCTTGACTAGCGGGAGTTCGGAGACCCAGTACTTC. This translates into CALTSGSSETQYF. Complete variable domain (other parts from reference TRBV30 and TRBJ2-5): SQTIHQWPATLVQPVGSPLSLECTVEGTSNPNLYWYRQAAGRGLQLLFYSVGIGQISSEVPQNLSASRPQDRQFILSSKKLLLSDSGFYLCALTSGSSETQYFGPGTRLLVL.

This clone was detected only once. V and J are TRBV6-1 and TRBJ2-5; no reliable D call. This CDR3 region has 14 residues. Per germline, CDR1 MNHNS and CDR2 SASEGT. Trimming removed 2 bases from V and 3 bases from J, with 10 bases in between. Here the CDR3 reads CASSELISEETQYF. As DNA, the CDR3 is TGTGCCAGCAGTGAACTTATAAGTGAAGAGACCCAGTACTTC.

The gene calls are TRBV30 and TRBJ2-5, with a tentative D call TRBD1 (6 bases). This CDR3 has 12 residues. The germline V gene encodes CDR1 GTSNPN and CDR2 SVGIG (reference sequence). Trimming left V 7 bases short and J 3 bases short, with 12 bases between. The CDR3 loop reads CAYNRQEETQYF. The CDR3 DNA reads as TGTGCCTACAACCGACAGGAAGAGACCCAGTACTTC.

The chain uses TRBV7-9 and TRBJ1-1; no clear D. The germline CDR1 and CDR2 sequences are SEHNR and FQNEAQ (reference sequence). V shed 5 bases and J shed 4 bases, with 8 bases lying between them. This CDR3 contains 12 residues. The CDR3 region is CASSLDATEAFF. The CDR3, as DNA: TGTGCCAGCAGCCTAGACGCCACTGAAGCTTTCTTT. Full variable domain (missing parts from reference TRBV7-9 and TRBJ1-1): DTGVSQNPRHKITKRGQNVTFRCDPISEHNRLYWYRQTLGQGPEFLTYFQNEAQLEKSRLLSDRFSAERPKGSFSTLEIQRTEQGDSAMYLCASSLDATEAFFGQGTRLTVV.

V gene TRBV5-1 combines with J gene TRBJ2-2, with unresolved D. CDR3 length equals 14 residues. Trimming removed 3 bases from V and 1 base from J, with 7 bases in between. The germline CDR1 and CDR2 sequences are SGHRS and YFSETQ. CDR3 bases: TGCGCCAGCAGCTCGGGCCTGAACACCGGGGAGCTGTTTTTT. It is translated as CASSSGLNTGELFF.

This clone has only one observation. Likely a read error: the CDR3 ends without its conserved phenylalanine or tryptophan. CDR3 amino acids: CASSGGQGANGYTL. The CDR3 DNA reads TGTGCCAGCAGTGGGGGACAGGGGGCGAATGGCTACACCCTC. The rearrangement links TRBV6-5 to TRBJ1-2, with TRBD1 matching 12 bases. This CDR3 is 14 amino acids long. V was clipped by 5 bases and J by 6 bases; unmatched bases: 4. From germline, CDR1 is MNHEY and CDR2 SVGAGI.

CDR3 nucleotide sequence: TGTGCCAGCAGTACGGGACAGGGGGGTGAAAAACTGTTTTTT. Encoded protein: CASSTGQGGEKLFF. V usage is TRBV6-5 and J usage is TRBJ1-4; 11 bases match TRBD1. The V and J ends lost 5 bases and 7 bases, in that order; junction bases with no gene match: 3. This CDR3 has 14 residues. The germline V gene has CDR1 MNHEY and CDR2 SVGAGI.

The V and J genes are TRBV7-3 and TRBJ2-7; D perhaps matches TRBD2 (5 bases). CDR3 length: 14 amino acids. V lost 3 bases and J lost 6, with 15 bases in between. Germline V gene sequence: CDR1 SGHTA, CDR2 FQGTGA. This chain's CDR3 is CASSFYGDRSEQYF. CDR3 coding DNA: TGTGCCAGCAGCTTCTACGGGGATCGCAGCGAGCAGTACTTC.

This clone came up once. The chain combines TRBV7-3 with TRBJ2-1, with TRBD1 matching 8 bases. J lost 0 bases, V lost 5 bases, and 3 bases had no gene match. The CDR3 totals 15 residues. Germline CDR1 is SGHTA and CDR2 is FQGTGA. Here the CDR3 DNA reads TGTGCCAGCAGCCAGGGGGCTCACTCCTACAATGAGCAGTTCTTC. Amino acids: CASSQGAHSYNEQFF.